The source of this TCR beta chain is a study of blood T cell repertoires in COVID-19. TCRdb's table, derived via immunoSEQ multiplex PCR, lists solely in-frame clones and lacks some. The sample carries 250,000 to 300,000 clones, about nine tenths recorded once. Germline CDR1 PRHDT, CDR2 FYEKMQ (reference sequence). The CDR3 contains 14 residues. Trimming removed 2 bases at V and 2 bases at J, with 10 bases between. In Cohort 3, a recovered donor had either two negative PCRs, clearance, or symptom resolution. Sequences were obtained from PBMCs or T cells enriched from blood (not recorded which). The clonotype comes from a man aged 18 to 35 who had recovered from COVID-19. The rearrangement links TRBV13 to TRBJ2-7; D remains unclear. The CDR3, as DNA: TGTGCCAGCAGCTTAAGGCATGCGGCCTACGAGCAGTACTTC. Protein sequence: CASSLRHAAYEQYF.